Listed below are T cell receptor beta chains from one sample, sequenced in a study of blood T cell repertoires in COVID-19. TCRdb keeps only in-frame clones here, not all; method: immunoSEQ multiplex PCR. The data contain about 370,000 clones, approximately 92% of them seen just once; the ten biggest clones take up approximately 1%. Sequencing input: PBMCs or T cells enriched from blood (not recorded which). The source is a man between 18 and 29 years old who had recovered from COVID-19. Both conserved end residues are part of each CDR3.

J	V	CDR3
TRBJ2-6	TRBV11-2	CASSSLGDYYSGANVLTF
TRBJ1-6	TRBV2	CASSVLGDNSPLHF
TRBJ2-2	TRBV5-1	CASSLEGTGITGELFF
TRBJ2-7	TRBV25-1	CASSEGDRAEQYF
TRBJ2-2	TRBV6-4	CASSPTSGGAGELFF
TRBJ2-1	TRBV3-1/TRBV3-2	CASSHEGRTGLQFF
TRBJ2-7	TRBV28	CASSRFPKGAYEQYF
TRBJ2-6	TRBV4-3	CASSSGGNSGANVLTF
TRBJ1-3	TRBV6-5	CASRRGTDHGNTIYF
TRBJ1-5	TRBV5-6	CASSRGTGRNQPQHF
TRBJ2-2	TRBV7-2	CASSPTGGNTGELFF
TRBJ1-5	TRBV7-2	CASSTRGKQPQHF
TRBJ2-5	TRBV10-1	CASRVRETQYF